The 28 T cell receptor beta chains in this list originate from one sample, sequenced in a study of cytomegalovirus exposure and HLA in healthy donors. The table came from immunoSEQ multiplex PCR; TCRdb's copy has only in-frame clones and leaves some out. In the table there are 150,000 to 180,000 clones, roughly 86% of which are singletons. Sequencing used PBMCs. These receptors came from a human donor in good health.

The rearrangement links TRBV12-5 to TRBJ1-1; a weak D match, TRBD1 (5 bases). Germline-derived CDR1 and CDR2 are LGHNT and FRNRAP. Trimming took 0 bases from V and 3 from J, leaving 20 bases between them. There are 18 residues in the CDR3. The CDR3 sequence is CASGLVLLGGVGHTEAFF. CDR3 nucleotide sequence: TGTGCTAGTGGTTTGGTCCTGTTGGGGGGAGTAGGACACACTGAAGCTTTCTTT.

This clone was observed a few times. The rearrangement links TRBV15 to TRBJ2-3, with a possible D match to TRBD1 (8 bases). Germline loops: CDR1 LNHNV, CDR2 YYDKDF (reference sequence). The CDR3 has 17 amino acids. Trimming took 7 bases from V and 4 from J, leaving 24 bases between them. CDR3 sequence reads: CATTTGGGPGEADTQYF. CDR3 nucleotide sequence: TGTGCCACCACCACAGGGGGGGGGCCTGGGGAAGCAGATACGCAGTATTTT.

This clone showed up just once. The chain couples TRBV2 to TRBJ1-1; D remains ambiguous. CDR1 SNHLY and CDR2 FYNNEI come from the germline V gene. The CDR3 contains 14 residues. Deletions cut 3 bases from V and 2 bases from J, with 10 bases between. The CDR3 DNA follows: TGTGCCAGCAGTGACCCAGAAATCAACACTGAAGCTTTCTTT. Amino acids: CASSDPEINTEAFF.

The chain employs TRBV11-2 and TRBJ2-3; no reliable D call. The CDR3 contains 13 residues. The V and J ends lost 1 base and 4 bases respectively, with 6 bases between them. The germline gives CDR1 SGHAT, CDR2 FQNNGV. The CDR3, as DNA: TGTGCCAGCAGCTTAGGGAGTGCAGATACGCAGTATTTT. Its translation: CASSLGSADTQYF.

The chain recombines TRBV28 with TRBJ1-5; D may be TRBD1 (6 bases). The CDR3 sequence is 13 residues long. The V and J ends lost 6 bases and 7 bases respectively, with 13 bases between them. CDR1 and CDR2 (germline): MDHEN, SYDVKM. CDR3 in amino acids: CASRSQGGQPQHF. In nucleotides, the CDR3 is TGTGCCAGCAGGTCACAGGGAGGGCAGCCCCAGCATTTT.

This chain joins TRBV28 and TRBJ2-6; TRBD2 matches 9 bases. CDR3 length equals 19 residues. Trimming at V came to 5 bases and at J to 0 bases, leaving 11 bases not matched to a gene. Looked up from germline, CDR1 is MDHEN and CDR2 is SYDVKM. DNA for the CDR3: TGTGCCAGCAGTCCCCGGCTAGCGGGACATTACTCTGGGGCCAACGTCCTGACTTTC. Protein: CASSPRLAGHYSGANVLTF.

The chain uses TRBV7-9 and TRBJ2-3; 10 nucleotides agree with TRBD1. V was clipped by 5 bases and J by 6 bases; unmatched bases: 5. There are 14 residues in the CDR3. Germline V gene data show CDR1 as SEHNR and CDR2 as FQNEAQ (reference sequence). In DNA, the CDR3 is TGTGCCAGCAGCCCGGGACAGGGGAGGGATACGCAGTATTTT. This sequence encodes CASSPGQGRDTQYF.

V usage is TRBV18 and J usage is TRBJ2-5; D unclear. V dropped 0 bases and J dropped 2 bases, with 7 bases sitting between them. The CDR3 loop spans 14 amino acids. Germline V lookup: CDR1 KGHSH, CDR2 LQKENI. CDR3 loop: CASSPPSLQETQYF. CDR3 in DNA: TGTGCCAGCTCACCACCCTCCCTACAAGAGACCCAGTACTTC.

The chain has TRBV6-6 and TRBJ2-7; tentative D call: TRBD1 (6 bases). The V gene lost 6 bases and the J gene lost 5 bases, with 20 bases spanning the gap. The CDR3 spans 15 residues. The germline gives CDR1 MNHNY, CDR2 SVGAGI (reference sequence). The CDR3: CASRPPGRGVNEQYF. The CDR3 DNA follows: TGTGCCAGCAGACCCCCCGGCAGGGGTGTCAACGAGCAGTACTTC.

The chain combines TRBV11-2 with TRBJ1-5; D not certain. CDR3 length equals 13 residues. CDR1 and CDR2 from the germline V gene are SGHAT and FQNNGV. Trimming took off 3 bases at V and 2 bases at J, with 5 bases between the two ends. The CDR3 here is CASSFGGNQPQHF. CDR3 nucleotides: TGTGCCAGCAGCTTCGGTGGCAATCAGCCCCAGCATTTT.

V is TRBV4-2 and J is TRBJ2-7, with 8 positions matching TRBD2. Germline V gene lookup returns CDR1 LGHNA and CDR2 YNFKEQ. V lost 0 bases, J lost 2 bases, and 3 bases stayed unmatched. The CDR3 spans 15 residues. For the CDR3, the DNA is TGTGCCAGCAGCCAAGAGATAGCGGGAACCTACGAGCAGTACTTC. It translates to CASSQEIAGTYEQYF.

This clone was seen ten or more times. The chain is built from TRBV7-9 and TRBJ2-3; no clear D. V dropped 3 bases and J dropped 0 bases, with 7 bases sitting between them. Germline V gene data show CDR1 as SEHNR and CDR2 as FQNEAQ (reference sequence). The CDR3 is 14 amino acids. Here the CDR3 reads CASSFLSSTDTQYF. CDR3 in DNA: TGTGCCAGCAGCTTCCTGTCTAGCACAGATACGCAGTATTTT. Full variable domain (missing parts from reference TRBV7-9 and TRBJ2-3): DTGVSQNPRHKITKRGQNVTFRCDPISEHNRLYWYRQTLGQGPEFLTYFQNEAQLEKSRLLSDRFSAERPKGSFSTLEIQRTEQGDSAMYLCASSFLSSTDTQYFGPGTRLTVL.

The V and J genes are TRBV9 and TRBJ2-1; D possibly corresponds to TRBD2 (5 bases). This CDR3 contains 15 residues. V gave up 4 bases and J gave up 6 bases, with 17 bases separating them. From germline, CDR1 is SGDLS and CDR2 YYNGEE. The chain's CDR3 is CASSLGGGPSNEQFF. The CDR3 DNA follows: TGTGCCAGCAGCCTCGGTGGAGGCCCTTCCAATGAGCAGTTCTTC. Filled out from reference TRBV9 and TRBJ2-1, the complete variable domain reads DSGVTQTPKHLITATGQRVTLRCSPRSGDLSVYWYQQSLDQGLQFLIQYYNGEERAKGNILERFSAQQFPDLHSELNLSSLELGDSALYFCASSLGGGPSNEQFFGPGTRLTVL.

The CDR3 DNA sequence: TGTGCCAGCAGAATGTGGACAGGCCAGTCATCTTACAATGAGCAGTTCTTC. Translated: CASRMWTGQSSYNEQFF. The chain employs TRBV27 and TRBJ2-1; TRBD1 matches at 7 bases. CDR1 is MNHEY, CDR2 SMNVEV, per germline (reference sequence). This CDR3 spans 17 amino acids. V trimming: 6 bases; J trimming: 4 bases; junction bases outside the gene matches: 15.

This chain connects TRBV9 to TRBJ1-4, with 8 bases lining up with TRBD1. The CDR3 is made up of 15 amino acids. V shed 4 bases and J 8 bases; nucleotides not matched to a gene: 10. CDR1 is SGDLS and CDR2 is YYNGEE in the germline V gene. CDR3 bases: TGTGCCAGCAGCCCCCGACAGGGGAGTAAAGAAAAACTGTTTTTT. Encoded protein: CASSPRQGSKEKLFF.

The CDR3 region is CASRPGQGTEAFF. CDR3 coding DNA: TGTGCCAGCAGACCGGGACAGGGAACTGAAGCTTTCTTT. The V and J genes are TRBV6-1 and TRBJ1-1; 9 nucleotides line up with TRBD1. Germline CDR1 reads MNHNS; CDR2 reads SASEGT. Trimming at V came to 6 bases and at J to 5 bases, leaving 4 bases not matched to a gene. The CDR3 totals 13 residues.

The CDR3 loop reads CASSQDRQGKSGNTIYF. CDR3 DNA sequence: TGTGCCAGCAGCCAAGATCGGCAGGGGAAGTCTGGAAACACCATATATTTT. The rearrangement uses TRBV4-2 and TRBJ1-3; TRBD1 might be the D (6 bases). V lost 0 bases and J 1 base, leaving 13 bases between the germline ends. The CDR3 spans 17 residues. The germline V gene encodes CDR1 LGHNA and CDR2 YNFKEQ.

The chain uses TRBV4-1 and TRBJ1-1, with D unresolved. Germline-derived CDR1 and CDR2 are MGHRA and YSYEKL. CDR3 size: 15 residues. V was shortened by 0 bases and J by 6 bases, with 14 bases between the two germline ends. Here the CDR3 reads CASSQDLARVAEAFF. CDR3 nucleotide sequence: TGCGCCAGCAGCCAAGATCTCGCCCGCGTAGCTGAAGCTTTCTTT.

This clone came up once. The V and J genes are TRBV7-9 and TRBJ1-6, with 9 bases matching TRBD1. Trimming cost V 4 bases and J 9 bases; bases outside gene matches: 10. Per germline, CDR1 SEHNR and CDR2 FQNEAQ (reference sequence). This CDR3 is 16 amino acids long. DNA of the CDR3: TGTGCCAGCAGCTCGTCGACAACAGGGGGCCGTTCACCCCTCCACTTT. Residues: CASSSSTTGGRSPLHF.

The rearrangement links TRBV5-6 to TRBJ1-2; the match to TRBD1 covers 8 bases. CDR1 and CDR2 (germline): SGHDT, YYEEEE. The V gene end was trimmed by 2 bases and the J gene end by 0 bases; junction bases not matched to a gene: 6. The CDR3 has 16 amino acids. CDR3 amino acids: CASSFDGTGSNYGYTF. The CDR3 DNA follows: TGTGCCAGCAGCTTTGACGGGACAGGTTCTAACTATGGCTACACCTTC.

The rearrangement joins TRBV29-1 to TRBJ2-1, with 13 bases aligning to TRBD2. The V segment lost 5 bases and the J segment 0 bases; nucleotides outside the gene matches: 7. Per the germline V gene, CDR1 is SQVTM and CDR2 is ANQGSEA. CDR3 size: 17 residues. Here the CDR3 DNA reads TGCAGCGTTCAACTAGCGGGAGGGCCAATCTCCTACAATGAGCAGTTCTTC. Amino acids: CSVQLAGGPISYNEQFF.

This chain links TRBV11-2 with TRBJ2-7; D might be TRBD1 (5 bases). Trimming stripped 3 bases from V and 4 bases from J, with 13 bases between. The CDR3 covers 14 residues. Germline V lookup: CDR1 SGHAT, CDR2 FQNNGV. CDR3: CASSFRQYSYEQYF. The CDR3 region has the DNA TGTGCCAGCAGCTTTAGACAGTATTCATACGAGCAGTACTTC.

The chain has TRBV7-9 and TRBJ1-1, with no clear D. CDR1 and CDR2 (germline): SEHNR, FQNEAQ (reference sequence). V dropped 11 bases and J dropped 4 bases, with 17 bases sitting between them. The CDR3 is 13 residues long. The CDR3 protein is CAAKPWGGTEAFF. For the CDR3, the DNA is TGTGCCGCAAAGCCATGGGGAGGCACTGAAGCTTTCTTT.

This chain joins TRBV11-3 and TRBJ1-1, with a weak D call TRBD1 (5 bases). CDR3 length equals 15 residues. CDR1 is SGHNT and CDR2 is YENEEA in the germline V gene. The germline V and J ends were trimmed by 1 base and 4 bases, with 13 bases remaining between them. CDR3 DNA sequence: TGTGCCAGCAGCTTAGGGTCGCGGGGCATCACTGAAGCTTTCTTT. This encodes CASSLGSRGITEAFF.

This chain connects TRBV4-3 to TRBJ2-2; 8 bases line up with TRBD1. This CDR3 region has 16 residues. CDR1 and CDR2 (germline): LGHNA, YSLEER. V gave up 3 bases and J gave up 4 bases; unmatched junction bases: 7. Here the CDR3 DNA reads TGCGCCAGCAGCCAGTGGACAGGGATCCGCACCGGGGAGCTGTTTTTT. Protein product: CASSQWTGIRTGELFF.

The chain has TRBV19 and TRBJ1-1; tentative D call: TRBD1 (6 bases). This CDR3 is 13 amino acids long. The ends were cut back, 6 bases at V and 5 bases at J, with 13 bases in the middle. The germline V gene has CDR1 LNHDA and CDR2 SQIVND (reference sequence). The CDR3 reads CASRLTGGTEAFF. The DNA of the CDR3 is TGTGCCAGTAGGCTGACAGGCGGGACTGAAGCTTTCTTT.

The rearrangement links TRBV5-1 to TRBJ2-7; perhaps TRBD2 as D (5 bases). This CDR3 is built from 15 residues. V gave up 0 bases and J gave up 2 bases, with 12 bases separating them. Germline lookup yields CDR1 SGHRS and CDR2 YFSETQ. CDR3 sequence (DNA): TGCGCCAGCAGCTTGGAAGCGTTGACTACCTACGAGCAGTACTTC. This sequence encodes CASSLEALTTYEQYF. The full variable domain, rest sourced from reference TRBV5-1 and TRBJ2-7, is KAGVTQTPRYLIKTRGQQVTLSCSPISGHRSVSWYQQTPGQGLQFLFEYFSETQRNKGNFPGRFSGRQFSNSRSEMNVSTLELGDSALYLCASSLEALTTYEQYFGPGTRLTVT.

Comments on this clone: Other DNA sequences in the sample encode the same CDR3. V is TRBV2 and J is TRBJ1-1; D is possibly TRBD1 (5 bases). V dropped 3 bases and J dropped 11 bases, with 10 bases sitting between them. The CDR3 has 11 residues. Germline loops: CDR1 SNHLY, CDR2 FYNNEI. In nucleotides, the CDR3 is TGTGCCAGCAGTGAGAGGGGAGGTGCTTTCTTT. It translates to CASSERGGAFF. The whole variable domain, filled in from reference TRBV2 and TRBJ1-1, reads EPEVTQTPSHQVTQMGQEVILRCVPISNHLYFYWYRQILGQKVEFLVSFYNNEISEKSEIFDDQFSVERPDGSNFTLKIRSTKLEDSAMYFCASSERGGAFFGQGTRLTVV.